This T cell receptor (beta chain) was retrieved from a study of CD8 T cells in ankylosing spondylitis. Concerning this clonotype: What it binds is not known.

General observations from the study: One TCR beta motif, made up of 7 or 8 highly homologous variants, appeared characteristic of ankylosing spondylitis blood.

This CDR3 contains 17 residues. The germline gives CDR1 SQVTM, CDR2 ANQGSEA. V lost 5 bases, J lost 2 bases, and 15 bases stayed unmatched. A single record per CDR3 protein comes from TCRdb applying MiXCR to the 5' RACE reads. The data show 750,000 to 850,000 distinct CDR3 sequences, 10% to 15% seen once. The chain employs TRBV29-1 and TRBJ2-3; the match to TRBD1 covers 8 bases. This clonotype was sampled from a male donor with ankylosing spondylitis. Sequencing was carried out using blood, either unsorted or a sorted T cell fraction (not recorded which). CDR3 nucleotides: TGCAGCGTTCGCCCTCGTTTTGGGGACAGGTCCACAGATACGCAGTATTTT. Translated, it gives CSVRPRFGDRSTDTQYF.